This T cell receptor beta chain derives from a study of blood T cells in healthy people across ages. Across the whole study: Capture via template switching afforded approximately one barcoded beta molecule per two T cells. Regarding the study as a whole: Per million T cells, TCR beta diversity dropped about linearly as age rose.

The CDR3 spans 13 residues. Germline V gives CDR1 MNHNS, CDR2 SASEGT. Trimming removed 3 bases at V and 7 bases at J, with 10 bases between. Per-sample yields of isolated PBMCs were at least 6 million. In the case of this clonotype: Its antigen is not known.

Alongside a J-beta primer mix, a sample-barcoded 5' primer served in a second PCR lasting about 7 to 12 cycles. TCRdb reprocessed the 5' RACE reads via MiXCR and lists one record per CDR3 protein. The table lists around 710,000 distinct CDR3 sequences, roughly 44% of them singletons. The J gene is TRBJ1-5, the V gene TRBV6-1; D ambiguous. The sequenced sample was blood. This TCR was recovered from an older woman in good health. CDR3 in DNA: TGTGCCAGCAGTGACAGACCCGAGCAGCCCCAGCATTTT. This gives the protein CASSDRPEQPQHF.